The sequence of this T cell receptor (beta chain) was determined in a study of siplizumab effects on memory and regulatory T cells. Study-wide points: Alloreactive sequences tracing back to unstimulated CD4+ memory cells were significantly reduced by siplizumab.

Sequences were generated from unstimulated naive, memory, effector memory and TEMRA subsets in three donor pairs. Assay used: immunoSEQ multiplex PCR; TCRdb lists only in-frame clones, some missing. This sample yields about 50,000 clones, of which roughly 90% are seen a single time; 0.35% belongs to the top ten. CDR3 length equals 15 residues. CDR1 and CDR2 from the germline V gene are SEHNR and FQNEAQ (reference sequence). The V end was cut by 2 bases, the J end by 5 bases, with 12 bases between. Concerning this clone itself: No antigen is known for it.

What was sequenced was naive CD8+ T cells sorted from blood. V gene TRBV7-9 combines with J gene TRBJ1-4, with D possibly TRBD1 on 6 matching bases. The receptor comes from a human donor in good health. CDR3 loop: CASSLPGHPNEKLFF. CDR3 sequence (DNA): TGTGCCAGCAGCTTACCGGGACACCCGAATGAAAAACTGTTTTTT.